A single sample gave rise to the 30 T cell receptor beta chains below, sequenced in a study of cytomegalovirus exposure and HLA in healthy donors. PCR involved 60 Vbeta and 13 Jbeta primers. The data were produced by immunoSEQ multiplex PCR, yet TCRdb's version contains in-frame clones alone and is incomplete. The sample records more than 80,000 clones, around 75% being singletons. What was sequenced was PBMCs. These receptor sequences come from a male donor in good health and CMV-seropositive.

This clone has only a few counts. The chain combines TRBV7-9 with TRBJ2-7, with TRBD1 identical over 9 bases. This CDR3 is 15 amino acids long. Losses at the gene ends were 5 bases for V and 7 bases for J; bases not matched to a gene: 12. Germline CDR1 is SEHNR and CDR2 is FQNEAQ (reference sequence). CDR3 protein: CASSPGTGFLGEQYF. In DNA, the CDR3 is TGTGCCAGCAGCCCCGGGACAGGGTTTTTGGGAGAGCAGTACTTC. Full variable domain (remainder filled in from reference TRBV7-9 and TRBJ2-7): DTGVSQNPRHKITKRGQNVTFRCDPISEHNRLYWYRQTLGQGPEFLTYFQNEAQLEKSRLLSDRFSAERPKGSFSTLEIQRTEQGDSAMYLCASSPGTGFLGEQYFGPGTRLTVT.

This clone was observed a handful of times. The chain couples TRBV19 to TRBJ1-6; D gene unclear. Germline V gene lookup returns CDR1 LNHDA and CDR2 SQIVND (reference sequence). The CDR3 has 13 residues. V gave up 11 bases and J gave up 10 bases, with 18 bases separating them. The DNA for the CDR3 is TGTGCCTCCAGGCGGGGAAAAGAATCACCCCTCCACTTT. Translating it yields CASRRGKESPLHF.

The chain recombines TRBV9 with TRBJ1-2, with D tentatively TRBD1 (6 bases). The CDR3 totals 17 residues. Per germline, CDR1 SGDLS and CDR2 YYNGEE. The V end was cut by 0 bases, the J end by 1 base, with 16 bases between. The CDR3 region has the DNA TGTGCCAGCAGCGTAGGCCGGGACACCCAACATAACTATGGCTACACCTTC. Amino acid sequence: CASSVGRDTQHNYGYTF. Together with reference TRBV9 and TRBJ1-2, the CDR3 gives the full variable domain: DSGVTQTPKHLITATGQRVTLRCSPRSGDLSVYWYQQSLDQGLQFLIQYYNGEERAKGNILERFSAQQFPDLHSELNLSSLELGDSALYFCASSVGRDTQHNYGYTFGSGTRLTVV.

The genes are TRBV29-1 and TRBJ2-1, with TRBD2 as a possible D gene (6 bases). Germline values: CDR1 SQVTM, CDR2 ANQGSEA. V gave up 3 bases and J gave up 8 bases, with 20 bases separating them. The CDR3 consists of 15 residues. The CDR3 region is CSVDGGPASRHEQFF. The DNA of the CDR3 is TGCAGCGTTGACGGGGGACCAGCGTCAAGACATGAGCAGTTCTTC.

As for this clone: The junction departs from the called germline gene at one end, perhaps through a read error. This chain joins TRBV7-9 and TRBJ1-1; a possible D gene is TRBD1 (5 bases). This CDR3 spans 12 amino acids. Per germline, CDR1 SEHNR and CDR2 FQNEAQ (reference sequence). CDR3 sequence (DNA): TGTTCCAGCAGCGGTGGGGGGGAACGAGCTTTCTTT. It translates to CSSSGGGERAFF.

J is TRBJ1-6 and V is TRBV4-2; 7 bases map to TRBD1. The CDR3 extends over 17 amino acids. With V trimmed by 1 base and J by 2 bases, 5 bases remained unmatched. Germline lookup yields CDR1 LGHNA and CDR2 YNFKEQ. CDR3 nucleotides: TGTGCCAGCAGCCAAGCTCACAGGGGAGCCTATAATTCACCCCTCCACTTT. It codes for CASSQAHRGAYNSPLHF.

The rearrangement joins TRBV27 to TRBJ2-1; tentatively, D is TRBD2 (6 bases). This CDR3 region has 14 residues. The V and J ends lost 5 bases and 8 bases respectively, with 16 bases between them. Looked up from germline, CDR1 is MNHEY and CDR2 is SMNVEV (reference sequence). CDR3 residues: CASSETRESDEQFF. Written as DNA, the CDR3 is TGTGCCAGCAGTGAGACTAGGGAGTCGGATGAGCAGTTCTTC.

This chain links TRBV5-5 with TRBJ2-2; D is perhaps TRBD1 (6 bases). The V gene's germline CDR1 is SGHKS and CDR2 YYEKEE (reference sequence). The ends were cut back, 4 bases at V and 3 bases at J, with 13 bases in the middle. CDR3 length equals 15 residues. CDR3 DNA: TGTGCCAGCAGCCTGGGGCACAGGGACACCGGGGAGCTGTTTTTT. This gives the protein CASSLGHRDTGELFF.

On this clone itself: Other DNA sequences in the same sample also yield this CDR3. The chain couples TRBV9 to TRBJ2-7; TRBD2 matches at 13 bases. CDR3 length: 15 residues. Losses at the gene ends were 2 bases for V and 1 base for J; bases not matched to a gene: 0. Germline V gene lookup returns CDR1 SGDLS and CDR2 YYNGEE. The CDR3: CASSVGLAGSYEQYF. DNA of the CDR3: TGTGCCAGCAGCGTGGGACTAGCGGGGTCCTACGAGCAGTACTTC.

CDR3 DNA sequence: TGTGCCAGCAGTGTTTTCTTATCGGGGGTTCAGCCCCAGCATTTT. This sequence encodes CASSVFLSGVQPQHF. This rearrangement joins TRBV6-1 to TRBJ1-5; a possible D gene is TRBD1 (5 bases). Looked up from germline, CDR1 is MNHNS and CDR2 is SASEGT. The CDR3 is made up of 15 amino acids. V was shortened by 4 bases and J by 6 bases, with 16 bases between the two germline ends.

This clone was counted a few times. This sequence joins TRBV6-5 and TRBJ2-1, with TRBD1 as a possible D gene (6 bases). Germline CDR1 reads MNHEY; CDR2 reads SVGAGI. The length of the CDR3 is 16 residues. V lost 0 bases to trimming and J lost 6 bases, with 15 bases between them. CDR3 loop: CASSYSFRGTGNEQFF. In DNA, the CDR3 is TGTGCCAGCAGTTACTCGTTTAGGGGGACGGGCAATGAGCAGTTCTTC.

A few counts support this clone. This chain's CDR3 is CASSKRLPDYEQYF. The CDR3 DNA reads TGTGCCAGCAGCAAGCGCTTACCCGACTACGAGCAGTACTTC. The chain is built from TRBV21-1 and TRBJ2-7; no check of the table's D call, TRBD2, against the DNA was made. TRBV21-1 is assigned pseudogene status. The CDR3 loop spans 14 amino acids.

The V call is TRBV6-5, the J call TRBJ1-2; 9 nucleotides match TRBD1. The germline CDR1 and CDR2 sequences are MNHEY and SVGAGI. Trimming took 0 bases from V and 7 from J; bases not matched to a gene: 6. CDR3 length equals 15 residues. CDR3 sequence (DNA): TGTGCCAGCAGTTACTCCAACAGGGGGCGAGGTGGCTACACCTTC. This encodes CASSYSNRGRGGYTF.

V is TRBV6-5 and J is TRBJ2-1; D is undetermined. Per germline, CDR1 MNHEY and CDR2 SVGAGI. Trimming removed 2 bases at V and 3 bases at J, with 11 bases between. CDR3 length: 15 residues. The chain's CDR3 is CASSYTGNFYNEQFF. CDR3 nucleotides: TGTGCCAGCAGTTACACGGGTAACTTCTACAATGAGCAGTTCTTC.

The rearrangement links TRBV7-2 to TRBJ2-2, with TRBD2 matching over 13 bases. CDR3 size: 17 residues. The ends lost 2 bases at V and 6 bases at J; junction bases unmatched: 6. Germline loops: CDR1 SGHTA, CDR2 FQGNSA. The CDR3 loop is CASSLLGTSGNAGELFF. As DNA, the CDR3 is TGTGCCAGCAGCTTACTGGGGACTAGCGGGAATGCCGGGGAGCTGTTTTTT.

The genes are TRBV5-3 and TRBJ2-5, with D maybe TRBD2 (5 bases). Matching the DNA end better, TRBJ2-7 makes the J call doubtful. TRBV5-3 is recorded as an ORF, its role being uncertain. The CDR3 loop spans 14 amino acids. In DNA, the CDR3 is TGTGCCAGAAGCCTTACGACGGGAACCTACGAGCAGTACTTC. Translation: CARSLTTGTYEQYF.

The J gene is TRBJ2-1, the V gene TRBV5-1, with 11 bases that match TRBD2. Germline CDR1 is SGHRS and CDR2 is YFSETQ. This CDR3 contains 18 residues. V dropped 0 bases and J dropped 0; count of bases not matched to a gene: 5. DNA for the CDR3: TGCGCCAGCAGCTTGGCCTTAGCGGGAGGGCCCTCCTACAATGAGCAGTTCTTC. Translated, it gives CASSLALAGGPSYNEQFF.

This clone was recorded only once. V and J are TRBV7-9 and TRBJ1-4; D is uncertain. CDR1 and CDR2 from the germline V gene are SEHNR and FQNEAQ (reference sequence). The length of the CDR3 is 15 residues. The V gene lost 1 base and the J gene lost 10 bases, with 16 bases spanning the gap. The CDR3 sequence: CASSLVRAGLGKLFF. For the CDR3, the DNA is TGTGCCAGCAGCTTAGTCCGGGCTGGACTTGGAAAACTGTTTTTT.

V usage is TRBV30 and J usage is TRBJ1-2; D is undetermined. Trimming removed 2 bases at V and 5 bases at J, with 9 bases between. CDR3 length: 12 residues. Germline lookup yields CDR1 GTSNPN and CDR2 SVGIG (reference sequence). CDR3 bases: TGTGCCTGGAGTAGCGGGAGGTATGGCTACACCTTC. Translating it yields CAWSSGRYGYTF.

This clone was seen a handful of times. This chain uses TRBV15 with TRBJ2-3, with 10 nucleotides matching TRBD2. J lost 4 bases, V lost 2 bases, and 3 bases had no gene match. Germline values: CDR1 LNHNV, CDR2 YYDKDF (reference sequence). The CDR3 contains 15 residues. This CDR3 reads CATSRPSGRADTQYF. CDR3 nucleotide sequence: TGTGCCACCAGCAGACCGAGCGGGAGGGCAGATACGCAGTATTTT.

The V and J genes are TRBV7-3 and TRBJ2-1; tentatively, D is TRBD1 (5 bases). Between the trimmed V and J ends, which lost 2 bases and 7 bases, there was a span of 6 bases. Per the germline V gene, CDR1 is SGHTA and CDR2 is FQGTGA. This CDR3 has 12 amino acids. CDR3: CASSLSGNEQFF. CDR3 coding DNA: TGTGCCAGCAGCTTATCAGGGAATGAGCAGTTCTTC.

The chain combines TRBV7-2 with TRBJ2-7; 8 nucleotides align to TRBD2. CDR3 size: 13 residues. Trimming at V came to 3 bases and at J to 7 bases, leaving 5 bases not matched to a gene. Per the germline V gene, CDR1 is SGHTA and CDR2 is FQGNSA. The CDR3 nucleotides read TGTGCCAGCAGCTTTGGGGTAGCGGGGGAGCAGTACTTC. It yields the protein CASSFGVAGEQYF. The variable domain in full, with the rest retrieved from reference TRBV7-2 and TRBJ2-7, is GAGVSQSPSNKVTEKGKDVELRCDPISGHTALYWYRQSLGQGLEFLIYFQGNSAPDKSGLPSDRFSAERTGGSVSTLTIQRTQQEDSAVYLCASSFGVAGEQYFGPGTRLTVT.

The J gene is TRBJ2-2, the V gene TRBV7-8, with D maybe TRBD2 (6 bases). The V gene lost 3 bases and the J gene lost 4 bases, with 15 bases spanning the gap. The germline V gene has CDR1 SGHVS and CDR2 FQNEAQ. This CDR3 has 16 residues. CDR3 sequence (DNA): TGTGCCAGCAGCTTGGGGGGACGAACGGGCACCGGGGAGCTGTTTTTT. Its protein is CASSLGGRTGTGELFF.

The chain uses TRBV6-6 and TRBJ1-1; 12 nucleotides agree with TRBD1. V gave up 6 bases and J gave up 3 bases; unmatched junction bases: 8. CDR3 size: 16 residues. The V gene's germline CDR1 is MNHNY and CDR2 SVGAGI (reference sequence). The CDR3 DNA reads TGTGCCAGCAGAGCCGGGACAGGGGGCAGGTACACTGAAGCTTTCTTT. It specifies CASRAGTGGRYTEAFF.

The chain is built from TRBV5-4 and TRBJ2-7, with a tentative D call TRBD1 (6 bases). V dropped 0 bases and J dropped 4 bases, with 17 bases sitting between them. The germline CDR1 and CDR2 sequences are SGHNT and YYREEE (reference sequence). This CDR3 region has 16 residues. The CDR3 loop is CASSLAGLGDTYEQYF. The CDR3 region has the DNA TGTGCCAGCAGCTTGGCCGGGCTAGGGGACACATACGAGCAGTACTTC.

The rearrangement uses TRBV25-1 and TRBJ2-7; perhaps TRBD1 as D (5 bases). Germline V CDR1 and CDR2: MGHDK, SYGVNS. The germline V and J ends were trimmed by 2 bases and 4 bases, with 12 bases remaining between them. The CDR3 is 14 amino acids. CDR3 amino acids: CASSELGASYEQYF. In DNA form, the CDR3 reads TGTGCCAGCAGTGAACTTGGGGCTTCATACGAGCAGTACTTC.

The chain is built from TRBV6-1 and TRBJ2-7; D possibly corresponds to TRBD1 (6 bases). Trimming removed 7 bases from V and 2 bases from J, with 15 bases in between. CDR3 size: 14 residues. Germline V CDR1 and CDR2: MNHNS, SASEGT. CDR3 nucleotides: TGTGCCAGCAACCGACAAGGGGGTACCTACGAGCAGTACTTC. Protein product: CASNRQGGTYEQYF.

The chain links TRBV5-1 to TRBJ2-5, with a tentative D call TRBD1 (6 bases). The CDR3 sequence is 16 residues long. The germline CDR1 and CDR2 sequences are SGHRS and YFSETQ. Trimming took 4 bases from V and 1 from J, leaving 17 bases between them. Written as DNA, the CDR3 is TGCGCCAGCAGCCTTATACAGGGACCCACCCAAGAGACCCAGTACTTC. It encodes CASSLIQGPTQETQYF.

This clone has a single count. The gene calls are TRBV28 and TRBJ1-5; TRBD1 agrees at 8 bases. Looked up from germline, CDR1 is MDHEN and CDR2 is SYDVKM. V dropped 4 bases and J dropped 1; count of bases not matched to a gene: 6. The CDR3 length is 16 residues. In DNA, the CDR3 is TGTGCCAGCAGTTCAGCGGACAGGGTGAGCAATCAGCCCCAGCATTTT. Residues: CASSSADRVSNQPQHF.

V usage is TRBV10-1 and J usage is TRBJ1-5; D remains unclear. Germline V gene lookup returns CDR1 WNHNN and CDR2 SYGVQD (reference sequence). V gave up 4 bases and J gave up 1 base, with 14 bases separating them. This CDR3 is built from 16 residues. The CDR3 protein is CASSVCPERSNQPQHF. CDR3 coding DNA: TGCGCCAGCAGTGTCTGTCCGGAGCGCAGCAATCAGCCCCAGCATTTT.